The clone carrying this TCR beta chain appeared many times. Its antigen is unidentified. Germline V gives CDR1 GTSNPN, CDR2 SVGIG (reference sequence). The CDR3 is 13 residues long. V gave up 0 bases and J gave up 8 bases, with 13 bases separating them. This record belongs to a study of early T cells in non-severe SARS-CoV-2 infection. Whole-study context: Sequencing input comprised bulk RNA from unsorted whole blood; chain pairing was not available.

General study results and limits: Matching against VDJdb likely underestimated virus-specific expansions, favoring anti-spike CD8.

The library protocol tagged individual cDNA molecules with unique molecular identifiers. TCRdb passed the 5' RACE reads through MiXCR, listing each CDR3 protein once. This sample has about 68,000 distinct CDR3 sequences, with about 12% found just once. The TCR originated in an adult who was a healthcare worker with PCR-confirmed SARS-CoV-2 infection or an uninfected control (not recorded which). This chain uses TRBV30 with TRBJ1-2; tentatively, D is TRBD1 (5 bases). Sequenced sample: whole blood. CDR3 loop: CAWSVGTQHGYTF. CDR3 in DNA: TGTGCCTGGAGTGTAGGGACCCAGCACGGCTACACCTTC.